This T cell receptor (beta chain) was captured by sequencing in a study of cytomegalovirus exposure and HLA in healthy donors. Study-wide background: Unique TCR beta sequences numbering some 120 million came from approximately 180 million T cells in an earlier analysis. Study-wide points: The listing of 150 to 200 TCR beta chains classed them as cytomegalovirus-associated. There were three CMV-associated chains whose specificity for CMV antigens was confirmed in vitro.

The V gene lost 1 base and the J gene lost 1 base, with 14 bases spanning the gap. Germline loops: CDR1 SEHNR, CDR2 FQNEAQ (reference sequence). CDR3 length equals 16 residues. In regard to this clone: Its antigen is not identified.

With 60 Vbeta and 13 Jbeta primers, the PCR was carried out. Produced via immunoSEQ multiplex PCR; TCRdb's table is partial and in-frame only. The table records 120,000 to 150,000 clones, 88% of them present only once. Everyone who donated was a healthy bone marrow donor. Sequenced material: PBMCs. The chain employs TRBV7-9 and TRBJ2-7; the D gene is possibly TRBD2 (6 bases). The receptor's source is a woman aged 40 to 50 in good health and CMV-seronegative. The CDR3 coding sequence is TGTGCCAGCAGCTTAGTCGGAGGGGAATGGTCCTACGAGCAGTACTTC. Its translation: CASSLVGGEWSYEQYF.